This passage covers 27 T cell receptor beta chains from one sample sequenced in a study of OX40 agonist ivuxolimab in advanced cancers. Some clones are missing from TCRdb's copy, which holds only in-frame ones; the method was immunoSEQ multiplex PCR. The data hold 60,000 to 70,000 clones, with 80% to 90% observed a single time. The sample was CD4+ or CD8+ T cells sorted from blood, taken in a trial of the OX40 agonist ivuxolimab. These receptors all stem from an adult with an advanced solid tumor such as melanoma, head and neck, liver or kidney cancer.

The chain carries TRBV28 and TRBJ2-7; D call uncertain. The CDR3 runs to 12 residues. Trimming left V 2 bases short and J 8 bases short, with 10 bases between. Germline V gives CDR1 MDHEN, CDR2 SYDVKM. For the CDR3, the DNA is TGTGCCAGCAGTTTAGGCCAGAATAAGCAGTACTTC. As protein: CASSLGQNKQYF.

In its sample, this clone was seen a few times. The chain uses TRBV7-9 and TRBJ2-7; unclear D gene. The CDR3 loop spans 12 amino acids. V was shortened by 5 bases and J by 12 bases, with 17 bases between the two germline ends. CDR1 and CDR2 (germline): SEHNR, FQNEAQ (reference sequence). The CDR3 region has the DNA TGTGCCAGCAGCACGAAAGACGGCCGTAGGTACTTC. Translation: CASSTKDGRRYF.

The V gene is TRBV11-2, the J gene TRBJ2-1; maybe TRBD1 (6 bases). Trimming pared 0 bases from V and 9 bases from J, leaving 12 bases between. CDR1 and CDR2 (germline): SGHAT, FQNNGV. This CDR3 is built from 14 residues. The CDR3 loop is CASSLERGHLEQFF. The CDR3 coding sequence is TGTGCCAGCAGCTTAGAAAGGGGACACCTTGAGCAGTTCTTC.

This chain uses TRBV6-1 with TRBJ2-1; 7 nucleotides match TRBD1. This CDR3 is built from 15 residues. V lost 1 base to trimming and J lost 10 bases; unmatched junction nucleotides: 10. Germline V CDR1 and CDR2: MNHNS, SASEGT. The CDR3 DNA sequence: TGTGCCAGCAGTGAAGTTTCGAACAGGGGCCGAGAGCAGTTCTTC. It specifies CASSEVSNRGREQFF.

The V and J genes are TRBV4-1 and TRBJ1-3; 8 nucleotides agree with TRBD1. After removal of 3 bases from V and 5 bases from J, the junction contained 6 bases not matched to a gene. This CDR3 contains 15 residues. CDR1 and CDR2 (germline): MGHRA, YSYEKL. Here the CDR3 DNA reads TGCGCCAGCAGCCAGGCGCGACAGGGGAGAAACACCATATATTTT. Translation gives CASSQARQGRNTIYF.

The J gene is TRBJ1-4, the V gene TRBV6-5; weak D call: TRBD1 (5 bases). There are 14 residues in the CDR3. V gave up 8 bases and J gave up 8 bases, with 18 bases separating them. CDR1 is MNHEY, CDR2 SVGAGI, per germline. CDR3 sequence reads: CASGNRQGWEKLFF. Written as DNA, the CDR3 is TGTGCCAGCGGAAATAGGCAGGGTTGGGAAAAACTGTTTTTT.

V is TRBV19 and J is TRBJ2-1; 8 positions match TRBD1. V lost 4 bases to trimming and J lost 5 bases; unmatched junction nucleotides: 7. There are 15 residues in the CDR3. Germline CDR1 reads LNHDA; CDR2 reads SQIVND (reference sequence). CDR3 in amino acids: CASSKHRDRHNEQFF. DNA of the CDR3: TGTGCCAGTAGTAAACACCGGGACAGGCACAATGAGCAGTTCTTC.

The chain joins TRBV10-3 to TRBJ2-2, with 9 bases fitting TRBD1. Trimming removed 6 bases from V and 4 bases from J; junction bases left unmatched: 9. CDR3 length: 16 amino acids. Germline V gives CDR1 ENHRY, CDR2 SYGVKD. CDR3 in amino acids: CAISATGTGLTGELFF. The CDR3 region has the DNA TGTGCCATCAGCGCGACAGGGACAGGGCTCACCGGGGAGCTGTTTTTT.

Only one count was recorded for this clone. J is TRBJ2-7 and V is TRBV7-2; TRBD2 matches 13 bases. CDR1 is SGHTA and CDR2 is FQGNSA in the germline V gene. This CDR3 comprises 15 residues. V shed 4 bases, J shed 3 bases, and the junction held 3 bases outside the gene matches. CDR3 DNA sequence: TGTGCCAGCAGCTCGGGACTAGCGGGAAACTACGAGCAGTACTTC. It codes for CASSSGLAGNYEQYF.

The J gene is TRBJ2-7, the V gene TRBV4-2; 9 nucleotides align to TRBD2. CDR1 and CDR2 from the germline V gene are LGHNA and YNFKEQ. Trimming took 0 bases from V and 2 from J; bases not matched to a gene: 11. The CDR3 is made up of 18 amino acids. The CDR3 coding sequence is TGTGCCAGCAGCCAAGAGGGGTTATTAGCGGGAGTCCCCTACGAGCAGTACTTC. It yields the protein CASSQEGLLAGVPYEQYF.

The count of this clone is one. This chain uses TRBV11-3 with TRBJ2-3; D gene uncertain. Trimming pared 3 bases from V and 0 bases from J, leaving 1 base between. Germline V lookup: CDR1 SGHNT, CDR2 YENEEA. CDR3 length equals 12 residues. The CDR3 region has the DNA TGTGCCAGCAGCTTTAGCACAGATACGCAGTATTTT. Its translation is CASSFSTDTQYF.

J is TRBJ2-5 and V is TRBV27; no definite D call. V dropped 2 bases and J dropped 4 bases, with 11 bases sitting between them. The germline CDR1 and CDR2 sequences are MNHEY and SMNVEV (reference sequence). The CDR3 extends over 14 amino acids. The CDR3 DNA sequence: TGTGCCAGCAGTTTAAGGTTTATTGGAGAGACCCAGTACTTC. This translates into CASSLRFIGETQYF.

V and J are TRBV18 and TRBJ2-7, with a weak D call TRBD2 (5 bases). The ends were cut back, 0 bases at V and 2 bases at J, with 5 bases in the middle. CDR3 length: 13 residues. Germline-derived CDR1 and CDR2 are KGHSH and LQKENI. The CDR3 protein is CASSPPGTYEQYF. The CDR3 bases are TGTGCCAGCTCACCACCCGGGACCTACGAGCAGTACTTC. Variable domain in full (rest from reference TRBV18 and TRBJ2-7): NAGVMQNPRHLVRRRGQEARLRCSPMKGHSHVYWYRQLPEEGLKFMVYLQKENIIDESGMPKERFSAEFPKEGPSILRIQQVVRGDSAAYFCASSPPGTYEQYFGPGTRLTVT.

The rearrangement links TRBV11-3 to TRBJ2-5, with TRBD1 matching 10 bases. From germline, CDR1 is SGHNT and CDR2 YENEEA. Germline trimming cut 5 bases from V and 2 bases from J; bases unmatched to any gene: 8. The CDR3 length is 16 residues. Here the CDR3 reads CASSPGQGFSQETQYF. The CDR3 DNA reads TGTGCCAGCAGCCCGGGACAGGGGTTTTCACAAGAGACCCAGTACTTC.

V usage is TRBV15 and J usage is TRBJ2-3; 12 positions match TRBD2. The germline V gene encodes CDR1 LNHNV and CDR2 YYDKDF (reference sequence). The ends lost 0 bases at V and 3 bases at J; junction bases unmatched: 13. The CDR3 contains 20 residues. The CDR3 loop reads CATSRDSPSGRAGRTDTQYF. Written as DNA, the CDR3 is TGTGCCACCAGCAGAGACTCACCTAGCGGGAGGGCCGGTAGAACAGATACGCAGTATTTT.

The rearrangement joins TRBV6-9 to TRBJ1-6, with a weak D call TRBD1 (5 bases). Germline CDR1 is MNHGY and CDR2 is SVAAGI. The CDR3 runs to 15 residues. Trimming removed 6 bases from V and 7 bases from J, with 16 bases in between. The CDR3 nucleotides read TGTGCCAGCAGCTATACTGGGACCGCAAATTCACCCCTCCACTTT. This translates into CASSYTGTANSPLHF.

V usage is TRBV19 and J usage is TRBJ1-2; D is undetermined. From germline, CDR1 is LNHDA and CDR2 SQIVND (reference sequence). Trimming stripped 7 bases from V and 4 bases from J, with 16 bases between. The CDR3 is 14 amino acids. The CDR3 DNA follows: TGTGCCAGTACCCCTCCGAGTCGTCCCTATGGCTACACCTTC. As protein: CASTPPSRPYGYTF.

The chain combines TRBV5-1 with TRBJ2-3; 8 bases are shared with TRBD1. Germline V gives CDR1 SGHRS, CDR2 YFSETQ. J lost 2 bases, V lost 4 bases, and 12 bases had no gene match. The length of the CDR3 is 17 residues. CDR3 protein: CASSIRSTGDNTDTQYF. DNA for the CDR3: TGCGCCAGCAGCATCCGGTCGACAGGGGACAACACAGATACGCAGTATTTT.

The J gene is TRBJ2-5, the V gene TRBV9; D is unclear. Trimming removed 0 bases from V and 9 bases from J, with 9 bases in between. Germline V gene data show CDR1 as SGDLS and CDR2 as YYNGEE. There are 12 residues in the CDR3. The CDR3: CASSVDGSPQYF. For the CDR3, the DNA is TGTGCCAGCAGCGTAGATGGAAGCCCCCAGTACTTC.

V is TRBV19 and J is TRBJ2-1; D call uncertain. This CDR3 spans 17 amino acids. V was pared by 4 bases and J by 5 bases, with 21 bases between. The V gene's germline CDR1 is LNHDA and CDR2 SQIVND (reference sequence). In DNA form, the CDR3 reads TGTGCCAGTAGTAACGTGGCTTTTAGTAATTCGAACAATGAGCAGTTCTTC. It specifies CASSNVAFSNSNNEQFF. The full variable domain, in which reference TRBV19 and TRBJ2-1 provide the parts outside the CDR3, is DGGITQSPKYLFRKEGQNVTLSCEQNLNHDAMYWYRQDPGQGLRLIYYSQIVNDFQKGDIAEGYSVSREKKESFPLTVTSAQKNPTAFYLCASSNVAFSNSNNEQFFGPGTRLTVL.

The chain carries TRBV6-5 and TRBJ1-2; D might be TRBD1 (5 bases). The CDR3 has 15 residues. Looked up from germline, CDR1 is MNHEY and CDR2 is SVGAGI. The ends were cut back, 2 bases at V and 8 bases at J, with 18 bases in the middle. The CDR3 loop is CASSYAGGEGSGYTF. The CDR3 DNA reads as TGTGCCAGCAGTTACGCGGGGGGGGAGGGGTCAGGCTACACCTTC.

This CDR3 reads CASSLALTRGEETQYF. The CDR3 nucleotides read TGCGCCAGCAGCTTGGCCCTCACACGGGGGGAAGAGACCCAGTACTTC. This chain connects TRBV5-1 to TRBJ2-5; TRBD2 agrees at 7 bases. The germline CDR1 and CDR2 sequences are SGHRS and YFSETQ. The CDR3 runs 16 residues. With 0 bases clipped from V and 3 bases from J, the junction kept 8 bases outside the gene matches.

The chain carries TRBV11-2 and TRBJ2-3; 7 bases are shared with TRBD1. The germline gives CDR1 SGHAT, CDR2 FQNNGV. The CDR3 has 15 amino acids. The V and J ends lost 5 bases and 1 base, in that order; junction bases with no gene match: 6. In nucleotides, the CDR3 is TGTGCCAGCAGCCCTAGGGACAGCCGCACAGATACGCAGTATTTT. This gives the protein CASSPRDSRTDTQYF.

The chain employs TRBV28 and TRBJ1-2, with 7 positions matching TRBD1. The CDR3 length is 16 residues. Germline V gene sequence: CDR1 MDHEN, CDR2 SYDVKM. The V gene end was trimmed by 8 bases and the J gene end by 1 base; junction bases not matched to a gene: 13. This CDR3 is CASVMGGQHINYGYTF. The CDR3, as DNA: TGTGCCAGCGTAATGGGGGGACAGCATATTAACTATGGCTACACCTTC.

The chain recombines TRBV7-9 with TRBJ2-1; no firm D call. Germline loops: CDR1 SEHNR, CDR2 FQNEAQ (reference sequence). The CDR3 spans 14 residues. Trimming removed 5 bases at V and 5 bases at J, with 13 bases between. CDR3 nucleotides: TGTGCCAGCAGCGCTCATCCCGAAAACAATGAGCAGTTCTTC. This sequence encodes CASSAHPENNEQFF.

V is TRBV6-5 and J is TRBJ1-2; D call uncertain. The CDR3 loop spans 11 amino acids. CDR1 and CDR2 from the germline V gene are MNHEY and SVGAGI. V lost 5 bases and J 5 bases, leaving 6 bases between the germline ends. CDR3 loop: CASSPPYGYTF. CDR3 coding DNA: TGTGCCAGCAGTCCCCCTTATGGCTACACCTTC.

The rearrangement links TRBV14 to TRBJ2-1, with D tentatively TRBD1 or TRBD2 (5 bases each). The germline CDR1 and CDR2 sequences are SGHDN and FVKESK. This CDR3 is 15 amino acids long. V lost 4 bases and J lost 6, with 16 bases in between. The chain's CDR3 is CASSPTSGTINEQFF. In nucleotides, the CDR3 is TGTGCCAGCAGCCCAACTTCCGGGACGATCAATGAGCAGTTCTTC.